Listed below are T cell receptor beta chains from one sample, sequenced in a study of blood T cell repertoires in COVID-19. Using immunoSEQ multiplex PCR, the repertoire was profiled, and TCRdb retains in-frame clones only, with some absent. The sample includes 30,000 to 40,000 clones, over 70% of them seen just once. The specimen sequenced was peripheral blood. These receptor sequences come from a man aged 70 or older with COVID-19, enrolled during active disease. CDR3s include the opening cysteine and the closing phenylalanine or tryptophan. Each record gives: D gene, J gene, CDR3 length, V gene, CDR3 protein. D genes are given only for firm matches.

d_call: TRBD2; j_call: TRBJ2-3; cdr3_length: 15; v_call: TRBV5-4; cdr3_aa: CASFRWGGGTDTQYF
d_call: .; j_call: TRBJ1-6; cdr3_length: 15; v_call: TRBV9; cdr3_aa: CASSPQSSYNSPLHF
d_call: .; j_call: TRBJ2-1; cdr3_length: 12; v_call: TRBV19; cdr3_aa: CASSFTYNEQFF
d_call: TRBD1; j_call: TRBJ1-2; cdr3_length: 15; v_call: TRBV5-1; cdr3_aa: CASSFQGARGDGYTF
d_call: .; j_call: TRBJ1-1; cdr3_length: 15; v_call: TRBV25-1; cdr3_aa: CASSARQDRNTEAFF
d_call: .; j_call: TRBJ1-2; cdr3_length: 12; v_call: TRBV6-5; cdr3_aa: CASSYPEGGYTF
d_call: .; j_call: TRBJ2-2; cdr3_length: 11; v_call: TRBV29-1; cdr3_aa: CSGTHTGELFF
d_call: .; j_call: TRBJ1-2; cdr3_length: 13; v_call: TRBV2; cdr3_aa: CASSESQGYGYTF
d_call: .; j_call: TRBJ1-4; cdr3_length: 16; v_call: TRBV4-2; cdr3_aa: CASSQDGAVAREKLFF
d_call: .; j_call: TRBJ1-5; cdr3_length: 15; v_call: TRBV28; cdr3_aa: CASSLSAGRNQPQHF
d_call: TRBD2; j_call: TRBJ2-2; cdr3_length: 15; v_call: TRBV5-1; cdr3_aa: CASSLASGSRGELFF
d_call: TRBD1; j_call: TRBJ1-2; cdr3_length: 13; v_call: TRBV5-1; cdr3_aa: CASSHGTGEGYTF
d_call: TRBD1; j_call: TRBJ1-4; cdr3_length: 15; v_call: TRBV5-4; cdr3_aa: CASSLRTGTNEKLFF
d_call: .; j_call: TRBJ1-2; cdr3_length: 13; v_call: TRBV19; cdr3_aa: CASKRTEVYGYTF
d_call: .; j_call: TRBJ1-1; cdr3_length: 14; v_call: TRBV7-8; cdr3_aa: CASSLGLLNTEAFF
d_call: .; j_call: TRBJ1-2; cdr3_length: 13; v_call: TRBV28; cdr3_aa: CASSLYDTDGYTF
d_call: .; j_call: TRBJ1-5; cdr3_length: 16; v_call: TRBV5-6; cdr3_aa: CASSLANGIFNQPQHF
d_call: .; j_call: TRBJ1-6; cdr3_length: 14; v_call: TRBV9; cdr3_aa: CASSSEQGNSPLHF
d_call: .; j_call: TRBJ1-5; cdr3_length: 14; v_call: TRBV6-5; cdr3_aa: CASSTTYSNQPQHF
d_call: TRBD2; j_call: TRBJ2-5; cdr3_length: 16; v_call: TRBV7-2; cdr3_aa: CASSLGLAGRGETQYF
d_call: .; j_call: TRBJ1-1; cdr3_length: 12; v_call: TRBV28; cdr3_aa: CASSFSGGEAFF
d_call: TRBD2; j_call: TRBJ2-1; cdr3_length: 16; v_call: TRBV6-2/TRBV6-3; cdr3_aa: CASSVPSGNSYNEQFF
d_call: TRBD1; j_call: TRBJ1-1; cdr3_length: 15; v_call: TRBV9; cdr3_aa: CASSVDDRGLAEAFF
d_call: TRBD2; j_call: TRBJ2-1; cdr3_length: 17; v_call: TRBV9; cdr3_aa: CASSVTPGLAGGNEQFF
d_call: .; j_call: TRBJ1-6; cdr3_length: 15; v_call: TRBV3-1/TRBV3-2; cdr3_aa: CASSLGQTYNSPLHF
d_call: .; j_call: TRBJ2-7; cdr3_length: 15; v_call: TRBV10-3; cdr3_aa: CAISEGTGFSYEQYF
d_call: .; j_call: TRBJ1-1; cdr3_length: 14; v_call: TRBV7-9; cdr3_aa: CASSLPQDGTEAFF
d_call: TRBD1; j_call: TRBJ1-5; cdr3_length: 16; v_call: TRBV28; cdr3_aa: CASSLSGRGSNQPQHF
d_call: TRBD1; j_call: TRBJ1-1; cdr3_length: 15; v_call: TRBV24-1; cdr3_aa: CATSDPGQGGTEAFF
d_call: .; j_call: TRBJ1-4; cdr3_length: 17; v_call: TRBV10-3; cdr3_aa: CAISEGAKVATNEKLFF
d_call: TRBD2; j_call: TRBJ2-3; cdr3_length: 20; v_call: TRBV4-3; cdr3_aa: CASSQRYPPPGGVSTDTQYF
d_call: .; j_call: TRBJ2-5; cdr3_length: 12; v_call: TRBV14; cdr3_aa: CASSQAGWTQYF
d_call: TRBD1; j_call: TRBJ1-1; cdr3_length: 15; v_call: TRBV18; cdr3_aa: CASSVEGALGTEAFF
d_call: .; j_call: TRBJ2-7; cdr3_length: 13; v_call: TRBV6-5; cdr3_aa: CASRAQGTYEQYF
d_call: TRBD1; j_call: TRBJ2-7; cdr3_length: 15; v_call: TRBV5-4; cdr3_aa: CASSLGQGGSYEQYF
d_call: TRBD1; j_call: TRBJ1-1; cdr3_length: 15; v_call: TRBV18; cdr3_aa: CASSPRDRGHAEAFF
d_call: TRBD2; j_call: TRBJ2-3; cdr3_length: 16; v_call: TRBV4-1; cdr3_aa: CASSQGLAGVVDTQYF
d_call: .; j_call: TRBJ1-5; cdr3_length: 13; v_call: TRBV3-1/TRBV3-2; cdr3_aa: CASSQAGNQPQHF
d_call: .; j_call: TRBJ2-3; cdr3_length: 14; v_call: TRBV7-3; cdr3_aa: CASSRSSGTDTQYF
d_call: .; j_call: TRBJ2-2; cdr3_length: 13; v_call: TRBV12-5; cdr3_aa: CGLVRDLTGELFF